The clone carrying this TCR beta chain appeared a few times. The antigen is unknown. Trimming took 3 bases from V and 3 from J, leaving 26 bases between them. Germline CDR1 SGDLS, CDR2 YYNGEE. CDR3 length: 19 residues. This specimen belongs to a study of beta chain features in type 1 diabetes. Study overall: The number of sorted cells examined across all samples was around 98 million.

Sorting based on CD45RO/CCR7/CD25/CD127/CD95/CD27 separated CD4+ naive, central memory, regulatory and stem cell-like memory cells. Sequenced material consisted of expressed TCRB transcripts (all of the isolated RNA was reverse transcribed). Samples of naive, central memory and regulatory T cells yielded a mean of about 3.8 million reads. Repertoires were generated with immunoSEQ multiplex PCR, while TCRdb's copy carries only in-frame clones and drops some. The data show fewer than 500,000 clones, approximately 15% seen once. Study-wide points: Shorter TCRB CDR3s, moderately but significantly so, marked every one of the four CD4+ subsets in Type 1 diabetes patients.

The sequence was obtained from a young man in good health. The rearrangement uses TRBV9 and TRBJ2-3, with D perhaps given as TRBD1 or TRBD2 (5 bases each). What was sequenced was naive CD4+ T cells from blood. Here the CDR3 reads CASSAHFGASTVLTDTQYF. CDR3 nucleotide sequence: TGTGCCAGCAGCGCCCACTTTGGGGCTAGCACAGTATTGACAGATACGCAGTATTTT.